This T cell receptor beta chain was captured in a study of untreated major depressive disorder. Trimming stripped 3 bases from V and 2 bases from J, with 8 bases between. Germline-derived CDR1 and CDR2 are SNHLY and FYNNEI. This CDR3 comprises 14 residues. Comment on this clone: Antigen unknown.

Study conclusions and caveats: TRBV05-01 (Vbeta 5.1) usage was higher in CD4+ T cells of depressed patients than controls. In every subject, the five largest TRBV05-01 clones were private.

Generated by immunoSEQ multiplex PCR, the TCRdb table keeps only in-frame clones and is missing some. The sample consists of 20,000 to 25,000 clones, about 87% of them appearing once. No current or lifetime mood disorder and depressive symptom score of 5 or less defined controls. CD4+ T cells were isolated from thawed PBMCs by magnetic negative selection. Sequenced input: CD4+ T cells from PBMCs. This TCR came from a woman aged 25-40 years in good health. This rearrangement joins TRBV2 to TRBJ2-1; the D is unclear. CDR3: CASSDLSAYNEQFF. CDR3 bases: TGTGCCAGCAGTGACTTGTCAGCCTACAATGAGCAGTTCTTC.